The 21 T cell receptor beta chains presented below share a single source sample, sequenced in a study of T cell responses to AZD1222 COVID-19 vaccine. Method: immunoSEQ multiplex PCR; TCRdb's copy keeps in-frame clones and lacks some. This sample has 75,000 to 100,000 clones, with around nine tenths found just once. Sample: peripheral blood, taken on day 0 of MenACWY control vaccination. The receptors originated from an adult in good health.

The J gene is TRBJ2-4, the V gene TRBV27; D may match TRBD1 or TRBD2 (5 bases each). Between the trimmed V and J ends, which lost 5 bases and 8 bases, there was a span of 16 bases. Germline loops: CDR1 MNHEY, CDR2 SMNVEV (reference sequence). There are 14 residues in the CDR3. Here the CDR3 reads CASSPDRDVHIQYF. The CDR3 DNA follows: TGTGCCAGCAGTCCCGACCGGGACGTGCACATTCAGTACTTC.

The chain has TRBV20-1 and TRBJ1-1; no definite D call. From germline, CDR1 is DFQATT and CDR2 SNEGSKA (reference sequence). CDR3 size: 11 residues. Trimming took off 4 bases at V and 5 bases at J, with 8 bases between the two ends. CDR3 DNA sequence: TGCAGTGCTACTAAGATAACTGAAGCTTTCTTT. Amino acids: CSATKITEAFF.

V gene TRBV19 combines with J gene TRBJ2-3; 8 bases fit TRBD1. V lost 4 bases and J lost 1; bases outside the gene matches: 1. This CDR3 is 14 amino acids long. Per germline, CDR1 LNHDA and CDR2 SQIVND (reference sequence). CDR3 loop: CASSKGQGTDTQYF. The CDR3 DNA reads as TGTGCCAGTAGTAAGGGACAGGGCACAGATACGCAGTATTTT.

The chain has TRBV18 and TRBJ2-6; 7 bases align to TRBD1. Germline assignment: CDR1 KGHSH and CDR2 LQKENI. This CDR3 spans 15 amino acids. With 4 bases clipped from V and 3 bases from J, the junction kept 3 bases outside the gene matches. The CDR3 here is CASSLTGDGANVLTF. In DNA form, the CDR3 reads TGTGCCAGCTCACTAACAGGGGATGGGGCCAACGTCCTGACTTTC.

The rearrangement links TRBV7-9 to TRBJ2-2; TRBD1 or TRBD2 may be the D gene (6 bases each). CDR3 length equals 15 residues. The germline gives CDR1 SEHNR, CDR2 FQNEAQ (reference sequence). V lost 4 bases and J 8 bases, leaving 17 bases between the germline ends. CDR3 sequence reads: CASSWRDTSSGELFF. CDR3 nucleotide sequence: TGTGCCAGCAGCTGGAGGGACACCTCTTCAGGGGAGCTGTTTTTT.

V is TRBV6-5 and J is TRBJ1-5, with 8 bases matching TRBD1. J was trimmed by 6 bases and V by 4 bases; bases with no gene match: 5. This CDR3 has 14 residues. The germline V gene encodes CDR1 MNHEY and CDR2 SVGAGI. Here the CDR3 DNA reads TGTGCCAGCAGTTTCAGGGGGCCAGGTCAGCCCCAGCATTTT. Amino acids: CASSFRGPGQPQHF.

The rearrangement links TRBV7-2 to TRBJ1-5, with D unclear. Trimming cost V 1 base and J 0 bases, with 4 bases left between them. The CDR3 sequence is 14 residues long. Germline-derived CDR1 and CDR2 are SGHTA and FQGNSA. Here the CDR3 reads CASSLVLSNQPQHF. The CDR3 bases are TGTGCCAGCAGCTTAGTTCTTAGCAATCAGCCCCAGCATTTT.

The chain is built from TRBV27 and TRBJ1-5; D remains unclear. The CDR3 is 13 amino acids. Germline V gene sequence: CDR1 MNHEY, CDR2 SMNVEV (reference sequence). Trimming stripped 3 bases from V and 4 bases from J, with 7 bases between. CDR3 in amino acids: CASSFRRNQPQHF. As DNA, the CDR3 is TGTGCCAGCAGTTTTCGGAGGAATCAGCCCCAGCATTTT.

The rearrangement joins TRBV6-5 to TRBJ2-1, with TRBD2 identical over 9 bases. CDR1 and CDR2 from the germline V gene are MNHEY and SVGAGI. This CDR3 comprises 15 residues. Trimming cost V 6 bases and J 5 bases; bases outside gene matches: 8. The chain's CDR3 is CASRRLADHDNEQFF. CDR3 bases: TGTGCCAGCAGACGACTAGCGGACCACGACAATGAGCAGTTCTTC.

The chain links TRBV19 to TRBJ1-5; TRBD1 matches at 10 bases. Germline trimming cut 8 bases from V and 2 bases from J; bases unmatched to any gene: 3. This CDR3 contains 14 residues. Germline assignment: CDR1 LNHDA and CDR2 SQIVND (reference sequence). This chain's CDR3 is CASAGTGGNQPQHF. DNA of the CDR3: TGTGCCAGTGCCGGGACAGGGGGCAATCAGCCCCAGCATTTT.

V is TRBV23-1 and J is TRBJ2-5; 8 bases are a match to TRBD1. TRBV23-1 is an open reading frame, and its role is uncertain. This CDR3 is built from 14 residues. V shed 3 bases and J 4 bases; nucleotides not matched to a gene: 4. CDR3 coding DNA: TGCGCCAGCAGTCACCCAGGGGGCCCAGAGACCCAGTACTTC. Residues: CASSHPGGPETQYF.

The chain combines TRBV28 with TRBJ2-7; maybe TRBD2 (6 bases). The V gene's germline CDR1 is MDHEN and CDR2 SYDVKM. There are 13 residues in the CDR3. V lost 7 bases and J 3 bases, leaving 13 bases between the germline ends. The CDR3 spells CASIRGGSYEQYF. CDR3 in DNA: TGTGCCAGCATCCGGGGAGGAAGCTACGAGCAGTACTTC.

V and J are TRBV19 and TRBJ2-1; D is uncertain. Trimming took off 3 bases at V and 0 bases at J, with 12 bases between the two ends. Germline V lookup: CDR1 LNHDA, CDR2 SQIVND (reference sequence). This CDR3 contains 16 residues. CDR3 amino acids: CASSIFRRSSYNEQFF. CDR3 nucleotides: TGTGCCAGTAGTATTTTTAGGAGAAGCTCCTACAATGAGCAGTTCTTC.

This chain connects TRBV4-2 to TRBJ2-7; TRBD1 might be the D (6 bases). CDR3 length: 14 residues. CDR1 is LGHNA, CDR2 YNFKEQ, per germline. Trimming removed 4 bases from V and 2 bases from J, with 12 bases in between. The CDR3 protein is CASSPGTSAYEQYF. The CDR3 coding sequence is TGTGCCAGCAGCCCGGGGACATCAGCCTACGAGCAGTACTTC.

This rearrangement joins TRBV5-4 to TRBJ1-1; D might be TRBD1 (6 bases). Between the trimmed V and J ends, which lost 4 bases and 1 base, there was a span of 11 bases. Germline V CDR1 and CDR2: SGHNT, YYREEE (reference sequence). This CDR3 spans 14 amino acids. The CDR3 nucleotides are TGTGCCAGCAGCCAAAAACAGGGGAACACTGAAGCTTTCTTT. Protein sequence: CASSQKQGNTEAFF.

This chain links TRBV7-9 with TRBJ2-1; 8 nucleotides line up with TRBD1. J gave up 1 base and V 7 bases, and 6 bases lay outside the gene matches. Germline V gene data show CDR1 as SEHNR and CDR2 as FQNEAQ (reference sequence). This CDR3 contains 15 residues. This CDR3 is CASIQQGGSYNEQFF. In DNA form, the CDR3 reads TGTGCCAGCATCCAACAGGGGGGTTCCTACAATGAGCAGTTCTTC.

This chain joins TRBV5-5 and TRBJ1-1, with 7 bases lining up with TRBD1. J was trimmed by 0 bases and V by 5 bases; bases with no gene match: 7. Germline assignment: CDR1 SGHKS and CDR2 YYEKEE (reference sequence). The CDR3 has 15 amino acids. The CDR3 reads CASRSVQGLNTEAFF. In nucleotides, the CDR3 is TGTGCCAGCAGGTCGGTACAGGGGTTGAACACTGAAGCTTTCTTT.

The chain employs TRBV4-1 and TRBJ1-3, with D possibly being TRBD1 (5 bases). Germline V lookup: CDR1 MGHRA, CDR2 YSYEKL. The CDR3 has 16 amino acids. V was pared by 5 bases and J by 0 bases, with 14 bases between. CDR3 protein: CASSLQGANSGNTIYF. The CDR3 DNA reads as TGCGCCAGCAGCTTGCAAGGGGCAAACTCTGGAAACACCATATATTTT.

The chain combines TRBV19 with TRBJ2-1, with TRBD2 matching 7 bases. Trimming took 5 bases from V and 5 from J; bases not matched to a gene: 12. CDR1 LNHDA and CDR2 SQIVND come from the germline V gene (reference sequence). This CDR3 comprises 16 residues. Here the CDR3 DNA reads TGTGCCAGTAGTCGGATACTTAGCGGGCGCAACAATGAGCAGTTCTTC. Translation: CASSRILSGRNNEQFF.

The chain links TRBV28 to TRBJ2-7; TRBD1 matches 8 bases. Losses at the gene ends were 4 bases for V and 3 bases for J; bases not matched to a gene: 5. This CDR3 region has 14 residues. Per the germline V gene, CDR1 is MDHEN and CDR2 is SYDVKM. CDR3 residues: CASSSGGIRYEQYF. The CDR3 DNA reads as TGTGCCAGCAGTTCAGGGGGCATTCGCTACGAGCAGTACTTC. The full variable domain, in which reference TRBV28 and TRBJ2-7 provide the parts outside the CDR3, is DVKVTQSSRYLVKRTGEKVFLECVQDMDHENMFWYRQDPGLGLRLIYFSYDVKMKEKGDIPEGYSVSREKKERFSLILESASTNQTSMYLCASSSGGIRYEQYFGPGTRLTVT.

This chain links TRBV6-1 with TRBJ1-1; D call uncertain. V lost 1 base and J lost 0, with 3 bases in between. The germline V gene has CDR1 MNHNS and CDR2 SASEGT. CDR3 length: 13 residues. For the CDR3, the DNA is TGTGCCAGCAGTGAAGGGGTGAACACTGAAGCTTTCTTT. This translates into CASSEGVNTEAFF.